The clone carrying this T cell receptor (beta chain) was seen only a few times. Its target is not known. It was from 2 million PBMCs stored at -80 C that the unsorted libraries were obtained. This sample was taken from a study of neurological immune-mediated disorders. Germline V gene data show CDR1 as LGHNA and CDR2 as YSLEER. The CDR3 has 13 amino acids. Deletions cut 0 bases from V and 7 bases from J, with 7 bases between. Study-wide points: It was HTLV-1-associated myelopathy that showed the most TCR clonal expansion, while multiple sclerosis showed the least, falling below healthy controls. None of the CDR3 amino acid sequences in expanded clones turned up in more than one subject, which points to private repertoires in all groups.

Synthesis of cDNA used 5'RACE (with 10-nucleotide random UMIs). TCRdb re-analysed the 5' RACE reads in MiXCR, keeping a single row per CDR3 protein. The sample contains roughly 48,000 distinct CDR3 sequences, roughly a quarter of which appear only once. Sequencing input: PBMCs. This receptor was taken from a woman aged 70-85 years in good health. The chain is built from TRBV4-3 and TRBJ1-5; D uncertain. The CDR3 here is CASSQDRGQPQHF. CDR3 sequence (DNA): TGCGCCAGCAGCCAAGATAGAGGGCAGCCCCAGCATTTT.